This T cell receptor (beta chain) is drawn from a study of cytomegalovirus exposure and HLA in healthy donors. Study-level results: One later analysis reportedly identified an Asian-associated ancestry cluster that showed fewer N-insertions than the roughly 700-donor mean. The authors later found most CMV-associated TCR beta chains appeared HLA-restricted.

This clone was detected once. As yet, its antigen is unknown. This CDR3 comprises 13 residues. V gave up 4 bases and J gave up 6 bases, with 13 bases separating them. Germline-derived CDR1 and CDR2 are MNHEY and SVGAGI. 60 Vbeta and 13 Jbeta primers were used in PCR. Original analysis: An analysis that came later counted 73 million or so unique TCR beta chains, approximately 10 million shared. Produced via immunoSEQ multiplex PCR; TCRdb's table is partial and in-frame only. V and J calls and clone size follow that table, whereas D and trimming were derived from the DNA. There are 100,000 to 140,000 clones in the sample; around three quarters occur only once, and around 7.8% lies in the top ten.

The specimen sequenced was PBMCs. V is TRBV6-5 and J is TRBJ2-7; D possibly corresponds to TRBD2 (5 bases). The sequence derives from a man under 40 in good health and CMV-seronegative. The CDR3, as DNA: TGTGCCAGCAGTTTCCAGAGGGCGTCCGAGCAGTACTTC. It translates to CASSFQRASEQYF.